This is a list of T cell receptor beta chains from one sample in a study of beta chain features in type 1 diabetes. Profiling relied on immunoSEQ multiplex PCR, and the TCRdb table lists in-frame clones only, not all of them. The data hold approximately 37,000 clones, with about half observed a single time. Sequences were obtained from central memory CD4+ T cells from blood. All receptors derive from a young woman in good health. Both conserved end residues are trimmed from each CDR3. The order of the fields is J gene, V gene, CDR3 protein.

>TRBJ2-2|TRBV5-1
ASSLDAGTGELF
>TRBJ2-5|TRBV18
ASSSQQGVETQY
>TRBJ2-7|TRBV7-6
ASSSLRGYEQY
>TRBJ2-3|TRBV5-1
ASSSLAGGTDTQY
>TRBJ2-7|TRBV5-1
ASSSRVGSPSYEQY
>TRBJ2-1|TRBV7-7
ASSPSSGGRSNEQF
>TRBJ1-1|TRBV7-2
ASSLQAAEAF
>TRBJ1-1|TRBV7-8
ASSLRGAGTEAF
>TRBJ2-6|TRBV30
AWSVGAGGLTGANVLT
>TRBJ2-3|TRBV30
AWGERGGKNTQY
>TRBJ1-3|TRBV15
ATSRGSGGQGWDTIY
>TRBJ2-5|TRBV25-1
ASSEGGLGLTQY
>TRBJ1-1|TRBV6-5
ASSRDRNRNTEAF
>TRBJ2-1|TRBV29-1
SVESGHEQF
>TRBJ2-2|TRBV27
ASSSLAGGPDTGELF
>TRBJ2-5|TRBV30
AWIRPGSQETQY
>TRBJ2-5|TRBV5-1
ASSLGAEREQETQY
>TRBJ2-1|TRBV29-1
SPKQGSGEQF
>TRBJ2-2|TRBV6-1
ASSSLGGTGELF
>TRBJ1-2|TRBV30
AWTPGGTGSGYT
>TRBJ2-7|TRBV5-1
ASSLAGHYEQY
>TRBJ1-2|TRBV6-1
ASSEGWWDRENGYT
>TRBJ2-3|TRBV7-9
ASYPGGTDTQY
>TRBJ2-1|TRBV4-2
ASSQGRTSGGTEQF
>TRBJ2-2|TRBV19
ASSALQGRTGELF
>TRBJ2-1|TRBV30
AWSAPSRGWKYNEQF
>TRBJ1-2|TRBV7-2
ASSLKGGGYGYT
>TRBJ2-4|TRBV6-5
ASSYSGGAKNIQY
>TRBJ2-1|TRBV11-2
ASSLEPSWNEQF
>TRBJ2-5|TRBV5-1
ASTRTGGETQY
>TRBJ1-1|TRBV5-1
ASSFFREGTEAF
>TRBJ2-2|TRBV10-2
ASSESGKGELF
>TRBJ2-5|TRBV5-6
ASTRGAIGSETQY
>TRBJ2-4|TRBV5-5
ASSLVSGSVTKNIQY
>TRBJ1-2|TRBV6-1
ASRQASIGYT
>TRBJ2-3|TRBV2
ASGQRGDPTDTQY
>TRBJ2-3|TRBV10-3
AIAATRTDTQY
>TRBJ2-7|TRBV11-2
ASPGTPYEQY
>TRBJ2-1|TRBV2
ASRGGNEQF
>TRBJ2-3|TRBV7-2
ASSLGTDTDTQY
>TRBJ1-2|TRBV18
ASSRRTQGDLSDYGYT
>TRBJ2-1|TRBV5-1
ASSLDRAEF
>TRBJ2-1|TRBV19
ASRRTGEGYNEQF
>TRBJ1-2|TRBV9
ASSVDWNYGYT